This section outlines one TCR beta chain sequence together with its context. The CDR3 covers 15 residues. Losses at the gene ends were 3 bases for V and 4 bases for J; bases not matched to a gene: 8. The germline V gene has CDR1 SGHRS and CDR2 YFSETQ. The method was immunoSEQ multiplex PCR; TCRdb's version includes in-frame clones alone and lacks a portion of them. The sample contains more than 60,000 clones, roughly 98% of which appear only once. The sample belongs to a study of Tregs in tolerant kidney transplant recipients. The chain uses TRBV5-1 and TRBJ2-5; 8 positions match TRBD1. Source: CD4+ T cells from blood, taken before the transplant. The sequence was collected from a human donor who received a combined kidney and bone marrow transplant. This CDR3 is CASSSLTGDRETQYF. The CDR3 DNA is TGCGCCAGCAGCTCGCTGACAGGGGATAGAGAGACCCAGTACTTC.